Sequencing of this T cell receptor (beta chain) was carried out in a study of T cells in Graves' hyperthyroidism and ophthalmopathy. Across the whole study: At the time of initial diagnosis and before any treatment, peripheral blood was collected. Study-level points and caveats: Expanded thyroid clonotypes (above 0.001) were mostly also found in blood.

The TCR beta CDR3 regions underwent amplification using RNA transcripts as the source. When the TCR CDR3 underwent first-round RT-PCR, the HTBI primer set was used. TCRdb independently ran MiXCR on the multiplex PCR reads; one entry per CDR3 protein. The data contain approximately 510,000 distinct CDR3 sequences, about a fifth of them seen just once; the ten biggest clones take up 26%. The V gene's germline CDR1 is MNHEY and CDR2 SVGAGI. CDR3 length: 15 residues. V dropped 0 bases and J dropped 0 bases, with 6 bases sitting between them. This clonotype was found a few times. Its target is not known. Sequencing used blood. The receptor comes from a man aged 18 to 35 with Graves' hyperthyroidism. The chain couples TRBV6-5 to TRBJ1-3, with unresolved D. The CDR3 DNA reads as TGTGCCAGCAGTTACTCGCACCACTCTGGAAACACCATATATTTT. Translated, it gives CASSYSHHSGNTIYF.